The present T cell receptor (beta chain) was sequenced within a study of beta chain features in type 1 diabetes. Study context: In age, gender and cell yields, patients were similar to healthy donors. Study-level findings and limits: In comparison with healthy donors, patients had naive, central memory and Treg TCRB repertoires that appeared more similar. Moderately but significantly shorter TCRB CDR3s were found in Type 1 diabetes patients in all four CD4+ subsets.

The whole isolated RNA underwent reverse transcription, so sequencing captured expressed TCRB transcripts. Sequencing was performed with immunoSEQ multiplex PCR; in TCRdb, only in-frame clones are kept and a portion is missing. The table shows about 650,000 clones, with approximately 13% occurring only once. This clone appeared a few times. No antigen is known for it. The sample consisted of naive CD4+ T cells from blood. This receptor was taken from a man aged 30 to 39 with type 1 diabetes.

In nucleotides, the CDR3 is TGTGCCAGCCACTCCTACGAGCAGTACTTC. Amino acid sequence: CASHSYEQYF. V usage is TRBV2 and J usage is TRBJ2-7; D uncertain. Trimming took off 8 bases at V and 0 bases at J, with 2 bases between the two ends. The germline V gene has CDR1 SNHLY and CDR2 FYNNEI. The CDR3 contains 10 residues.